This T cell receptor (beta chain) emerged from a study of PD-1 blockade in classical Hodgkin lymphoma. Time point defined: cycle 4 day 1 (C4D1), after less than 7 weeks of nivolumab. Each of the patients experienced relapse following autologous stem cell transplantation, and their brentuximab vedotin exposure differed. Applied to thawed PBMCs, magnetic negative selection was the method used to isolate CD8+ T cells. Classification of best responses gave complete response, partial response or progressive disease. V gave up 2 bases and J gave up 8 bases, with 18 bases separating them. The germline gives CDR1 MNHEY, CDR2 SVGAGI. This CDR3 has 15 residues. Clones were read by immunoSEQ multiplex PCR, and TCRdb kept only the in-frame ones, dropping some. The sample contains 12,000 or so clones, 70% to 90% of which appear only once. Findings and caveats of the study: Baseline diversity resembling that of newly diagnosed patients was seen in complete responders. Baseline TCR diversity was reportedly lower in newly diagnosed patients than healthy donors.

This clone showed up just once. The antigen remains unidentified. The specimen was CD8+ T cells from blood, collected before the fourth cycle of nivolumab. The receptor's source is a human donor with classical Hodgkin lymphoma. The donor label of this sample is uncertain. The chain carries TRBV6-5 and TRBJ1-1; no reliable D call. CDR3 sequence: CASSYNPGVADEAFF. The CDR3 DNA follows: TGTGCCAGCAGTTACAATCCTGGGGTTGCGGACGAAGCTTTCTTT.